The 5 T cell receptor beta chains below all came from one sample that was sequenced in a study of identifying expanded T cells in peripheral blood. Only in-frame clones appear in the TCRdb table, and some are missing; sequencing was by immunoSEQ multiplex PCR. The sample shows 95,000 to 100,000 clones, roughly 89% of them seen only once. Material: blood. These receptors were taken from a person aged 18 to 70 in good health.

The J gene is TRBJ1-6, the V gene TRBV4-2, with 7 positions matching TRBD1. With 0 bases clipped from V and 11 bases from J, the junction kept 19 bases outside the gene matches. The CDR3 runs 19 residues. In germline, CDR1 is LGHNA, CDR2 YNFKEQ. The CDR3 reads CASSQDGARGTTVVTPLHF. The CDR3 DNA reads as TGTGCCAGCAGCCAAGATGGCGCCAGGGGGACGACTGTTGTGACACCCCTCCACTTT.

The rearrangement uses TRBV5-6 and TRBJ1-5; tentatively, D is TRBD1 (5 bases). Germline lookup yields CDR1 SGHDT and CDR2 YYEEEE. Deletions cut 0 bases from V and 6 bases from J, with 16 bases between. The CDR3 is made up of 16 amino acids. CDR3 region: CASSLGVLGERQPQHF. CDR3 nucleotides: TGTGCCAGCAGCTTGGGGGTCTTGGGGGAGCGTCAGCCCCAGCATTTT. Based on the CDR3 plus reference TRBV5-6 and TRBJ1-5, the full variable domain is DAGVTQSPTHLIKTRGQQVTLRCSPKSGHDTVSWYQQALGQGPQFIFQYYEEEERQRGNFPDRFSGHQFPNYSSELNVNALLLGDSALYLCASSLGVLGERQPQHFGDGTRLSIL.

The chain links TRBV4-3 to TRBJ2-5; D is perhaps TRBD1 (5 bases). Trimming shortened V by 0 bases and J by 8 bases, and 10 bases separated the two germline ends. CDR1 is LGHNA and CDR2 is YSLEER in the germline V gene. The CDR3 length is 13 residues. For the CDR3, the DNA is TGCGCCAGCAGCCAAGAAGGGGAATCAACCCAGTACTTC. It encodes CASSQEGESTQYF.

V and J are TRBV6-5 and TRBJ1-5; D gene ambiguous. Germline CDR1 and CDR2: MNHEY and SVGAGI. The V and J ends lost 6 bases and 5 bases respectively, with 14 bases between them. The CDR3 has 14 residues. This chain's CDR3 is CASSQGPEYQPQHF. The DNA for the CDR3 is TGTGCCAGCAGCCAAGGACCGGAATATCAGCCCCAGCATTTT.

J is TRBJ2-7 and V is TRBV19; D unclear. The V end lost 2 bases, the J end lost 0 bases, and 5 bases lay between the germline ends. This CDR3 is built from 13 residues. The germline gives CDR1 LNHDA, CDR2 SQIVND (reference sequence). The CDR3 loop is CASSIQTSYEQYF. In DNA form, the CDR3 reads TGTGCCAGTAGTATACAGACCTCCTACGAGCAGTACTTC.